The next 30 T cell receptor beta chains were all read from a single sample in a study of CD8 T cells in ankylosing spondylitis. Study outcomes and limitations: In ankylosing spondylitis blood, a motif of fewer than 10 highly homologous TCR beta variants appeared characteristic.

TCRdb fed the 5' RACE reads into MiXCR, producing one record per CDR3 protein. The sample shows about 510,000 distinct CDR3 sequences, 5.3% of them seen only once. The antigens for these receptors are not known. The specimen was blood, either unsorted or a sorted T cell fraction (not recorded which). The receptors derive from a male donor with ankylosing spondylitis.

This clonotype was recorded at least ten times. J is TRBJ2-5 and V is TRBV6-2 or TRBV6-3; either TRBD1 or TRBD2 may supply D (5 bases each). Germline CDR1 and CDR2: MNHEY and SVGEGT. The V and J ends lost 8 bases and 0 bases respectively, with 16 bases between them. CDR3 size: 15 residues. As DNA, the CDR3 is TGTGCCAGCCAGCCCGGGACCCAAAACCAAGAGACCCAGTACTTC. Translation gives CASQPGTQNQETQYF.

Ten or more counts support this clonotype. The rearrangement joins TRBV6-1 to TRBJ1-2; 9 bases are a match to TRBD1. This CDR3 has 14 amino acids. Trimming cost V 10 bases and J 0 bases; bases outside gene matches: 6. CDR1 is MNHNS and CDR2 is SASEGT in the germline V gene. This CDR3 is CATRQGGTNYGYTF. CDR3 sequence (DNA): TGTGCCACGCGACAGGGGGGGACTAACTATGGCTACACCTTC.

CDR3 DNA: TGTGCCAGCAGCTTAAACAGCAATGAGCAGTTCTTC. This translates into CASSLNSNEQFF. The V call is TRBV5-5, the J call TRBJ2-1; D not resolved. The CDR3 loop spans 12 amino acids. CDR1 and CDR2 from the germline V gene are SGHKS and YYEKEE (reference sequence). V was pared by 2 bases and J by 6 bases, with 6 bases between.

A few counts support this clonotype. The rearrangement links TRBV30 to TRBJ2-7; D remains unclear. The V end was cut by 2 bases, the J end by 3 bases, with 5 bases between. Germline CDR1 is GTSNPN and CDR2 is SVGIG (reference sequence). CDR3 length: 11 residues. The CDR3 here is CAWSLYYEQYF. The CDR3 region has the DNA TGTGCCTGGAGTCTCTACTACGAGCAGTACTTC. Complete variable domain (other parts from reference TRBV30 and TRBJ2-7): SQTIHQWPATLVQPVGSPLSLECTVEGTSNPNLYWYRQAAGRGLQLLFYSVGIGQISSEVPQNLSASRPQDRQFILSSKKLLLSDSGFYLCAWSLYYEQYFGPGTRLTVT.

The table lists this clonotype with many counts. The genes are TRBV20-1 and TRBJ1-4, with 9 bases that match TRBD1. This CDR3 is 14 amino acids long. The trim removed 4 bases at V and 1 base at J, leaving 1 base unmatched. Germline V CDR1 and CDR2: DFQATT, SNEGSKA (reference sequence). This CDR3 reads CSAMTGGTNEKLFF. The CDR3 region has the DNA TGCAGTGCTATGACAGGGGGAACTAATGAAAAACTGTTTTTT.

This clonotype was seen repeatedly, ten times or more. The chain combines TRBV7-2 with TRBJ1-1; D uncertain. This CDR3 contains 13 residues. Per the germline V gene, CDR1 is SGHTA and CDR2 is FQGNSA. V lost 1 base and J 4 bases, leaving 7 bases between the germline ends. CDR3 nucleotides: TGTGCCAGCAGCTTAGATGGGGTCACTGAAGCTTTCTTT. This encodes CASSLDGVTEAFF.

This clonotype has at least ten counts. The rearrangement uses TRBV9 and TRBJ1-1; D uncertain. Looked up from germline, CDR1 is SGDLS and CDR2 is YYNGEE. Trimming cost V 4 bases and J 5 bases, with 15 bases left between them. The CDR3 sequence is 14 residues long. This chain's CDR3 is CASSPKAWRTEAFF. CDR3 bases: TGTGCCAGCAGCCCCAAGGCGTGGCGTACTGAAGCTTTCTTT.

This clonotype was picked up many times. This sequence joins TRBV27 and TRBJ2-7; 7 bases align to TRBD2. Germline trimming cut 8 bases from V and 3 bases from J; bases unmatched to any gene: 16. The CDR3 extends over 16 amino acids. Germline CDR1 reads MNHEY; CDR2 reads SMNVEV (reference sequence). This CDR3 is CASRPRTRRRVYEQYF. As DNA, the CDR3 is TGTGCCAGCCGACCTCGGACTAGGAGGAGAGTCTACGAGCAGTACTTC.

This clonotype was observed many times. The genes are TRBV28 and TRBJ1-3; perhaps TRBD1 as D (5 bases). From germline, CDR1 is MDHEN and CDR2 SYDVKM. The CDR3 runs 11 residues. The V and J ends lost 10 bases and 5 bases respectively, with 9 bases between them. CDR3 sequence (DNA): TGTGCCACGGGGGAACGAAACACCATATATTTT. Amino acids: CATGERNTIYF.

This clonotype was counted at least ten times. V and J are TRBV4-2 and TRBJ2-7; 9 bases agree with TRBD1. CDR1 LGHNA and CDR2 YNFKEQ come from the germline V gene. V gave up 0 bases and J gave up 1 base; unmatched junction bases: 7. CDR3 size: 17 residues. CDR3 region: CASSQDPGTGSSYEQYF. For the CDR3, the DNA is TGTGCCAGCAGCCAAGATCCTGGGACAGGGAGTTCCTACGAGCAGTACTTC.

This chain links TRBV28 with TRBJ1-3; D uncertain. Trimming stripped 3 bases from V and 0 bases from J, with 9 bases between. The germline V gene has CDR1 MDHEN and CDR2 SYDVKM. The CDR3 loop spans 15 amino acids. Here the CDR3 DNA reads TGTGCCAGCAGTTTGGATTCGGCCTCTGGAAACACCATATATTTT. This gives the protein CASSLDSASGNTIYF. Full variable domain (remainder filled in from reference TRBV28 and TRBJ1-3): DVKVTQSSRYLVKRTGEKVFLECVQDMDHENMFWYRQDPGLGLRLIYFSYDVKMKEKGDIPEGYSVSREKKERFSLILESASTNQTSMYLCASSLDSASGNTIYFGEGSWLTVV.

The rearrangement links TRBV27 to TRBJ2-7; D perhaps matches TRBD2 (5 bases). Germline V gives CDR1 MNHEY, CDR2 SMNVEV (reference sequence). This CDR3 comprises 15 residues. The V and J ends lost 0 bases and 0 bases respectively, with 9 bases between them. Here the CDR3 DNA reads TGTGCCAGCAGTTTATCGGCCGGGAACTCCTACGAGCAGTACTTC. As protein: CASSLSAGNSYEQYF.

The sample holds a few counts of this clonotype. This chain connects TRBV20-1 to TRBJ2-7, with TRBD2 identical over 10 bases. J was trimmed by 0 bases and V by 5 bases; bases with no gene match: 10. The V gene's germline CDR1 is DFQATT and CDR2 SNEGSKA (reference sequence). The CDR3 spans 16 residues. The CDR3 reads CSAVPHSSGSSYEQYF. As DNA, the CDR3 is TGCAGTGCTGTTCCACACTCTAGCGGGAGCTCCTACGAGCAGTACTTC.

This clonotype was detected ten times or more. The genes are TRBV12-3 or TRBV12-4 and TRBJ2-2, with TRBD1 identical over 9 bases. This CDR3 contains 15 residues. The V segment lost 7 bases and the J segment 3 bases; nucleotides outside the gene matches: 6. The CDR3 here is CASTTRDRDTGELFF. CDR3 nucleotide sequence: TGTGCCAGCACCACCCGGGACAGGGACACCGGGGAGCTGTTTTTT.

This clonotype was seen only a few times. The chain is built from TRBV3-1 and TRBJ2-3; weak D call: TRBD2 (5 bases). This CDR3 is 17 amino acids long. Germline CDR1 reads LGHDT; CDR2 reads YNNKEL (reference sequence). V was trimmed by 0 bases and J by 2 bases, leaving 15 bases between them. CDR3 sequence (DNA): TGTGCCAGCAGCCAAGATTATGTCGGACTTCTCACAGATACGCAGTATTTT. Encoded protein: CASSQDYVGLLTDTQYF.

In its sample, this clonotype was seen many times. The V gene is TRBV12-3 or TRBV12-4, the J gene TRBJ2-6; the match to TRBD1 covers 9 bases. The length of the CDR3 is 18 residues. V shed 3 bases and J 0 bases; nucleotides not matched to a gene: 6. The CDR3 coding sequence is TGTGCCAGCAGTTTTGGACAGGGGCTCCACTCTGGGGCCAACGTCCTGACTTTC. This sequence encodes CASSFGQGLHSGANVLTF.

This clonotype was counted ten times or more. The genes are TRBV28 and TRBJ2-5; possibly TRBD1 for D (6 bases). V was pared by 6 bases and J by 1 base, with 15 bases between. Germline V gene data show CDR1 as MDHEN and CDR2 as SYDVKM. This CDR3 is built from 15 residues. CDR3 in amino acids: CASRQGQGGQETQYF. CDR3 DNA: TGTGCCAGCAGGCAGGGACAAGGAGGCCAAGAGACCCAGTACTTC.

This clonotype has a count of ten or more. The chain employs TRBV7-9 and TRBJ2-2, with 8 bases matching TRBD1. The ends lost 4 bases at V and 3 bases at J; junction bases unmatched: 7. The CDR3 sequence is 16 residues long. Germline loops: CDR1 SEHNR, CDR2 FQNEAQ (reference sequence). This chain's CDR3 is CASSSGTGRDTGELFF. The CDR3 DNA reads TGTGCCAGCAGCTCAGGGACAGGAAGGGACACCGGGGAGCTGTTTTTT.

The sample holds many counts of this clonotype. The CDR3 reads CASSFMTGTYNEQFF. CDR3 sequence (DNA): TGTGCCAGCAGTTTCATGACAGGGACCTACAATGAGCAGTTCTTC. The genes are TRBV28 and TRBJ2-1, with 7 positions matching TRBD1. Germline trimming cut 3 bases from V and 2 bases from J; bases unmatched to any gene: 4. This CDR3 contains 15 residues. Germline lookup yields CDR1 MDHEN and CDR2 SYDVKM.

The chain has TRBV7-9 and TRBJ2-7; 7 nucleotides line up with TRBD1. Trimming cost V 4 bases and J 3 bases; bases outside gene matches: 9. This CDR3 is 15 amino acids long. Germline CDR1 reads SEHNR; CDR2 reads FQNEAQ (reference sequence). The CDR3 DNA reads TGTGCCAGCAGCTCCCCCCGGACAGGTCGCTACGAGCAGTACTTC. This translates into CASSSPRTGRYEQYF.

This clonotype was seen at least ten times. The V gene is TRBV28, the J gene TRBJ2-3; D might be TRBD2 (6 bases). The CDR3 length is 12 residues. V lost 7 bases, J lost 9 bases, and 14 bases lay in between. Germline-derived CDR1 and CDR2 are MDHEN and SYDVKM. This chain's CDR3 is CASKEGRMTQYF. The CDR3 coding sequence is TGTGCCAGCAAGGAGGGGAGGATGACGCAGTATTTT.

This clonotype appeared a few times. The gene calls are TRBV9 and TRBJ2-3; 13 nucleotides line up with TRBD2. V lost 5 bases to trimming and J lost 3 bases; unmatched junction nucleotides: 15. Germline CDR1 SGDLS, CDR2 YYNGEE. The CDR3 has 19 amino acids. CDR3 in amino acids: CASSPLLGLAGVGTDTQYF. CDR3 DNA sequence: TGTGCCAGCAGTCCCTTGCTTGGACTAGCGGGAGTCGGGACAGATACGCAGTATTTT.

This clonotype was recorded at least ten times. This chain links TRBV28 with TRBJ1-4, with D maybe TRBD1 (6 bases). This CDR3 is built from 16 residues. V was pared by 3 bases and J by 7 bases, with 18 bases between. Looked up from germline, CDR1 is MDHEN and CDR2 is SYDVKM. The CDR3 sequence: CASSFWDGGAGEKLFF. The DNA of the CDR3 is TGTGCCAGCAGTTTTTGGGATGGGGGCGCGGGTGAAAAACTGTTTTTT.

This clonotype was detected ten times or more. The chain uses TRBV21-1 and TRBJ1-3; TRBD1, the table's D call, lacks a check against the DNA. TRBV21-1 is labeled a pseudogene. The CDR3 contains 16 residues. The CDR3 spells CASSKALRDSGNTIYF. The CDR3 bases are TGTGCCAGCAGCAAAGCACTCCGGGACTCTGGAAACACCATATATTTT.

This clonotype was recorded many times. The chain combines TRBV28 with TRBJ2-7; 9 bases agree with TRBD1. CDR1 is MDHEN and CDR2 is SYDVKM in the germline V gene. J lost 3 bases, V lost 3 bases, and 6 bases had no gene match. There are 15 residues in the CDR3. The CDR3, as DNA: TGTGCCAGCAGTTTCCCGGGACAGGGCTTCTACGAGCAGTACTTC. Amino acids: CASSFPGQGFYEQYF.

This clonotype turned up a few times. The CDR3 is CASSESSPGELFF. In DNA form, the CDR3 reads TGTGCCAGCAGTGAGTCGAGTCCGGGGGAGCTGTTTTTT. The J gene is TRBJ2-2, the V gene TRBV2; D is unclear. Germline values: CDR1 SNHLY, CDR2 FYNNEI. The V end lost 3 bases, the J end lost 8 bases, and 10 bases lay between the germline ends. There are 13 residues in the CDR3. Supplemented by reference TRBV2 and TRBJ2-2, the full variable domain reads EPEVTQTPSHQVTQMGQEVILRCVPISNHLYFYWYRQILGQKVEFLVSFYNNEISEKSEIFDDQFSVERPDGSNFTLKIRSTKLEDSAMYFCASSESSPGELFFGEGSRLTVL.

The chain recombines TRBV3-1 with TRBJ2-1, with 13 bases matching TRBD2. V dropped 10 bases and J dropped 0; count of bases not matched to a gene: 15. Germline-derived CDR1 and CDR2 are LGHDT and YNNKEL (reference sequence). The CDR3 has 19 amino acids. The CDR3 protein is CAICSTTSGRSYSYNEQFF. The CDR3, as DNA: TGTGCCATCTGTTCGACGACTAGCGGGAGGTCTTACTCCTACAATGAGCAGTTCTTC.

The table lists this clonotype with many counts. The chain joins TRBV12-3 or TRBV12-4 to TRBJ1-5, with D possibly being TRBD1 (5 bases). The CDR3 has 15 residues. Trimming took off 5 bases at V and 3 bases at J, with 14 bases between the two ends. CDR3 sequence reads: CASSVTQGYNQPQHF. In DNA, the CDR3 is TGTGCCAGCAGTGTCACCCAGGGATACAATCAGCCCCAGCATTTT.

This clonotype was seen many times. This chain connects TRBV20-1 to TRBJ2-3, with TRBD2 matching 7 bases. This CDR3 spans 14 amino acids. The germline V gene has CDR1 DFQATT and CDR2 SNEGSKA (reference sequence). V shed 0 bases, J shed 0 bases, and the junction held 0 bases outside the gene matches. The CDR3 spells CSARERGSTDTQYF. CDR3 DNA sequence: TGCAGTGCTAGAGAGCGGGGGAGCACAGATACGCAGTATTTT.

This clonotype occurred many times. The chain combines TRBV5-1 with TRBJ1-1; unclear D gene. The CDR3 has 17 residues. Deletions cut 0 bases from V and 1 base from J, with 16 bases between. CDR1 is SGHRS and CDR2 is YFSETQ in the germline V gene. DNA of the CDR3: TGCGCCAGCAGCTTGGGGGCCTTAGGCAGAAAGAACACTGAAGCTTTCTTT. This codes for CASSLGALGRKNTEAFF.